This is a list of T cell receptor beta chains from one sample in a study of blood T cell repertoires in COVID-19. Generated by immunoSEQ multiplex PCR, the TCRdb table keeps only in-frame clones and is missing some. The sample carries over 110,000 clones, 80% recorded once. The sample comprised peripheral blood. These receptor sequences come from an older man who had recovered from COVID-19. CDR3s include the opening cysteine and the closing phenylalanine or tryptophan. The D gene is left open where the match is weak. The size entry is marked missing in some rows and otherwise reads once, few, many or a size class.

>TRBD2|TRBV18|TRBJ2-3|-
CASSKLAGGRGEDTQYF
TGTGCCAGCTCAAAACTAGCGGGAGGCCGGGGTGAAGATACGCAGTATTTT
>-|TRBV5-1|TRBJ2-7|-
CASRPLAVYSYEQYF
TGCGCCAGCAGACCATTAGCGGTTTACTCCTACGAGCAGTACTTC
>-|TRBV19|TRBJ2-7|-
CASSRVLGTYEQYF
TGTGCCAGTAGCAGGGTATTGGGAACCTACGAGCAGTACTTC
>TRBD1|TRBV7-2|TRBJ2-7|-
CASSLGWQGAVEQYF
TGTGCCAGCAGCTTAGGGTGGCAGGGGGCGGTCGAGCAGTACTTC
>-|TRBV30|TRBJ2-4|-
CAWSGLQGLGIKNIQYF
TGTGCCTGGAGTGGACTACAAGGGCTGGGGATCAAAAACATTCAGTACTTC
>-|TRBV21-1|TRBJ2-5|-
CASSNEGVETQYF
TGTGCCAGCAGCAATGAAGGGGTCGAGACCCAGTACTTC
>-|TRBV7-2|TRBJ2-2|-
CASSLAFLGKRELFF
TGTGCCAGCAGCTTAGCATTCCTAGGCAAAAGGGAGCTGTTTTTT
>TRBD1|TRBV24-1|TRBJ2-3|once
CATSDGTASSTDTQYF
TGTGCCACCAGTGACGGGACAGCTTCTAGCACAGATACGCAGTATTTT
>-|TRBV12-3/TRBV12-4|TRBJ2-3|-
CASSFVGPDTQYF
TGTGCCAGCAGTTTTGTGGGGCCAGATACGCAGTATTTT
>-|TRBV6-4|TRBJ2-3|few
CASSGQGTDTQYF
TGTGCCAGCAGCGGCCAGGGCACAGATACGCAGTATTTT
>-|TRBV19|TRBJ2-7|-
CASSIDRGLPMDEQYF
TGTGCCAGTAGTATAGATCGAGGACTTCCGATGGACGAGCAGTACTTC
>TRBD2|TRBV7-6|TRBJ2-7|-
CASSLVSGRNYEQYF
TGTGCCAGCAGCTTAGTGAGCGGGAGGAACTACGAGCAGTACTTC
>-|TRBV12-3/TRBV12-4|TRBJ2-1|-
CASSFGLTYEQFF
TGTGCCAGCAGTTTTGGACTAACCTATGAGCAGTTCTTC
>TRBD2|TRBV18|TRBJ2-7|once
CASSNRGVIDEQYF
TGTGCCAGCTCAAATCGGGGGGTGATCGACGAGCAGTACTTC
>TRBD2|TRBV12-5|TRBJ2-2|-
CASGWASGGNTGELFF
TGTGCTAGTGGTTGGGCTAGCGGGGGAAACACCGGGGAGCTGTTTTTT
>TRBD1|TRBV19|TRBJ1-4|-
CASRGQENEKLFF
TGTGCCAGTAGGGGACAGGAGAATGAAAAACTGTTTTTT
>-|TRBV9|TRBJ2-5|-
CASSAQGGAEETQYF
TGTGCCAGCAGCGCACAAGGAGGCGCAGAAGAGACCCAGTACTTC
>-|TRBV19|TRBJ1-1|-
CASSIRDWDTEAFF
TGTGCCAGTAGTATAAGGGACTGGGACACTGAAGCTTTCTTT
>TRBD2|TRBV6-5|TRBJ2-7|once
CASSYSVGGSGYEQYF
TGTGCCAGCAGTTACTCGGTTGGCGGGAGTGGATACGAGCAGTACTTC